This T cell receptor beta chain is from a study of CD8 T cells in ankylosing spondylitis. This clonotype was observed a handful of times. Antigen specificity is unknown. By quantitative 5'-RACE with molecular barcodes, the TCR beta libraries were made. TCRdb ran MiXCR on the 5' RACE reads and lists one entry per CDR3 protein. The table lists some 840,000 distinct CDR3 sequences, 10% to 15% of them singletons, with under 0.6% in the top ten. Whole-study results and caveats: What seemed typical of ankylosing spondylitis blood was a TCR beta motif built from eight highly homologous variants. Earlier reports found some motif variants in synovial fluid and blood in reactive arthritis. Matched synovial fluid from ankylosing spondylitis patients was reported to be enriched for disease-linked clones. Relatively scarce in peripheral blood, disease-linked clones were CD8+.

This CDR3 comprises 14 residues. V was clipped by 3 bases and J by 2 bases, with 12 bases between them. Germline values: CDR1 SGHKS, CDR2 YYEKEE (reference sequence). What was sequenced was blood, either unsorted or a sorted T cell fraction (not recorded which). The chain combines TRBV5-5 with TRBJ2-7; possibly TRBD1 or TRBD2 for D (6 bases each). This clonotype originated in a male donor with ankylosing spondylitis. The CDR3 DNA sequence: TGTGCCAGCAGCTCGGGGGCAATCCCCTACGAGCAGTACTTC. Protein product: CASSSGAIPYEQYF.